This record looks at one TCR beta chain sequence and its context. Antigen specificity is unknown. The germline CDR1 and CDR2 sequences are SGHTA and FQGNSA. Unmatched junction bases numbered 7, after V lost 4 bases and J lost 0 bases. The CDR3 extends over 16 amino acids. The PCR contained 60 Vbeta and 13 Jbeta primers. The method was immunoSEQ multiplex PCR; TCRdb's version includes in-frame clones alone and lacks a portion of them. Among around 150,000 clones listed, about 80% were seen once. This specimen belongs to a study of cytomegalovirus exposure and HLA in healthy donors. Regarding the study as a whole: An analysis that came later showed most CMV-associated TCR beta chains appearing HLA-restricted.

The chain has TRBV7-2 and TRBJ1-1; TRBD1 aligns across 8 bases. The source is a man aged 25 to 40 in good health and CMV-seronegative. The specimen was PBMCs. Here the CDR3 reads CASSSTRTGMNTEAFF. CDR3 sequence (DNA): TGTGCCAGCAGCTCAACCAGGACAGGGATGAACACTGAAGCTTTCTTT.